This entry concerns a single T cell receptor beta chain. Which antigen it targets is not known. No much larger clone exists at a distance of one base, and base qualities are not known. These data belong to a study of shared clonotypes between healthy human individuals (TCRdb year 2020). Concerning the study at large: Three men and two women, aged 18 to 49 years, made up the cohort. For each donor, CD4 naive and CD4 memory were each given three plates, CD8 naive was given two plates, and CD8 memory was given one plate. To increase sequencing depth and limit assay-specific biases, different laboratories used diverse techniques to prepare libraries and sequence TCR repertoires. Leukapheresis yielded between about 0.85 and 9.5 billion PBMCs per donor. To estimate repertoire size and how much clonotypes are shared between individuals, the study performed deep sequencing of blood TCR repertoires from a few healthy adults. The full study reports these points: Naive subsets generally had larger estimated clonotype richness than memory subsets did. Compared with non-shared clonotypes, clonotypes shared by all four sorted-subset donors had higher generation probabilities. Sampling was limited to blood, and TCR repertoires in tissue likely differ from TCR repertoires in blood. Pairwise subsampling led to the expectation that sequencing depth would affect the degree of clonotype sharing among donors. Because the study included a small number of donors, the genetic and exposure-history diversity represented was limited. Incomplete sequencing was indicated by rarefaction of sorted-subset datasets, despite the large sequencing depth. When a few donors were compared, the shared fraction of clonotypes was approximately 5% for naive CD4, about 4% for naive CD8, 2.3% for memory CD4, and 0.35% to 0.4% for memory CD8.

TCR CDR3 regions were amplified from genomic DNA by multiplex PCR using the deep immunoSEQ assay. Genomic DNA extracted from each cell subset was distributed evenly over all wells of several immunoSEQ 96-well plates, and each plate served as one replicate. For sorted subsets, about 210 ng of genomic DNA, equivalent to 25,000 to 35,000 T cell genomes, went into each replicate PCR. Purified libraries were quantified with a Qubit 3.0 fluorometer, sized on a Bioanalyzer 2100, and re-quantified with the KAPA Library Quantification kit. A separate single-read 150-cycle Illumina NextSeq 550 flow cell was used to sequence each immunoSEQ 96-well plate. The study's own analysis went as follows. The immunoSEQ output contained only junctional sequences without quality scores, so filtering could not match that applied to full-length reads. Sequences were annotated with PyIR, a Python wrapper for IgBLAST v1.9, using IMGT germline references to assign V/J genes and CDR3. Any read was removed if the V/J assignment was weak (E-value above 1e-6), the CDR3 was missing, or the read contained stop codons, out-of-frame junctions, or ambiguous translated residues. V3J clonotypes were defined as sequences sharing an identical inferred V gene, J gene, and CDR3 amino acid sequence. To compute the percentage overlap between repertoires, the number of shared unique clonotypes was divided by the size of the smaller repertoire. Repertoire richness was assessed with RTK rarefaction, the Chao1 estimator, and Recon v2.1 estimates of unobserved clonotypes. For all TCRbeta clonotypes obtained by the gDNA method from a few donors, generation probabilities were computed with OLGA. Here the immuneACCESS table is served through TCRdb, limited to in-frame sequences with V and J called. Missing clones are a known gap in these copies; in checked studies unresolved V genes cover under half, and the rest lacks a known reason. The V and J calls and clone size were taken over from that table, and D and trimming were inferred from the DNA. The sample records 500,000 to 550,000 clones, more than 95% of which are singletons. The ten largest clones add up to about 0.06% of the sample.

Healthy HIV-negative adults with no recently reported acute infections or vaccinations were included as donors. Only Caucasian adults living in Nashville, Tennessee, USA were represented among the donors. CD4+ T cells were enriched by magnetic negative selection; naive cells were then positively selected on CD45RA, and the negative fraction formed the memory subset. Blood was collected by leukapheresis, and PBMCs were isolated by Ficoll-Histopaque density gradient centrifugation and then cryopreserved in liquid nitrogen vapor phase. Analytical flow cytometry was used to check the purity and quantity of every magnetically sorted T cell population. Genomic DNA was isolated from every sorted fraction and measured by UV absorbance on a Nanodrop 2000c. Cut back by 8 bases and 1 base, the V and J ends lie 12 bases apart. From the cysteine through the phenylalanine, the CDR3 covers 13 amino acids. Only the CDR3 DNA stays, 39 bases, in frame from base 1. The germline V gene (reference sequence) sets CDR1 to MNHNY and CDR2 to SVGAGI.

The sample taken for sequencing was naive CD4+ T cells sorted from blood. What the cell subset or site label conveys for this sample: CD45RA+ positively selected. This clonotype was sampled from a woman aged 30 to 39 in good health. The chain is made from TRBV6-6 and TRBJ2-7; the D call could be TRBD1 or TRBD2, with each sharing 6 bases. The CDR3 region reads CASCTGRSYEQYF. At the DNA level, the sequence is TGTGCCAGCTGTACAGGGAGGTCCTACGAGCAGTACTTC.